Listed below are T cell receptor beta chains from one sample, sequenced in a study of blood T cell repertoires in COVID-19. Profiling relied on immunoSEQ multiplex PCR, and the TCRdb table lists in-frame clones only, not all of them. Of about 110,000 clones in the sample, just over 70% were seen once. Sequencing was performed on peripheral blood. These receptors came from a woman in her thirties or forties with acute or convalescent COVID-19. Both conserved end residues are part of each CDR3. The D gene is left open where the match is weak. Size tells how often a clone was seen (once, few, many) or the class of an expanded clone, and some rows leave it out.

CDR3 length: 16
V gene: TRBV7-2
J gene: TRBJ2-3
clone size: -
D gene: TRBD2
CDR3 protein: CASSLGLAGGADTQYF
CDR3 DNA: TGTGCCAGCAGCTTAGGACTAGCGGGGGGAGCAGATACGCAGTATTTT

CDR3 length: 13
V gene: TRBV6-5
J gene: TRBJ1-4
clone size: once
D gene: -
CDR3 protein: CASSSTRVGKLFF
CDR3 DNA: TGTGCCAGCAGTTCTACACGGGTGGGAAAACTGTTTTTT

CDR3 length: 14
V gene: TRBV6-2/TRBV6-3
J gene: TRBJ1-5
clone size: -
D gene: -
CDR3 protein: CASSYWGVNQPQHF
CDR3 DNA: TGTGCCAGCAGTTATTGGGGGGTCAATCAGCCCCAGCATTTT

CDR3 length: 11
V gene: TRBV12-3/TRBV12-4
J gene: TRBJ1-2
clone size: -
D gene: -
CDR3 protein: CASGQGVGYTF
CDR3 DNA: TGTGCCAGCGGCCAAGGGGTGGGCTACACCTTC

CDR3 length: 14
V gene: TRBV11-1
J gene: TRBJ2-5
clone size: -
D gene: TRBD1
CDR3 protein: CASNEDRGRETQYF
CDR3 DNA: TGTGCCAGCAATGAAGACAGGGGCCGGGAGACCCAGTACTTC

CDR3 length: 15
V gene: TRBV14
J gene: TRBJ1-2
clone size: -
D gene: TRBD1
CDR3 protein: CASSQDQGQGFGYTF
CDR3 DNA: TGTGCCAGCAGCCAAGATCAGGGACAGGGGTTTGGCTACACCTTC

CDR3 length: 12
V gene: TRBV7-9
J gene: TRBJ2-3
clone size: -
D gene: -
CDR3 protein: CASSLGGVDKYF
CDR3 DNA: TGTGCCAGCAGCTTAGGGGGGGTAGATAAGTATTTT

CDR3 length: 17
V gene: TRBV15
J gene: TRBJ2-1
clone size: few
D gene: TRBD2
CDR3 protein: CATSRGPLAGGYNEQFF
CDR3 DNA: TGTGCCACCAGCAGGGGCCCCCTAGCGGGGGGCTACAATGAGCAGTTCTTC

CDR3 length: 17
V gene: TRBV5-1
J gene: TRBJ2-5
clone size: -
D gene: TRBD1
CDR3 protein: CASSPGQGFPTWETQYF
CDR3 DNA: TGCGCCAGCAGCCCGGGACAGGGTTTCCCCACATGGGAGACCCAGTACTTC

CDR3 length: 13
V gene: TRBV28
J gene: TRBJ2-3
clone size: -
D gene: -
CDR3 protein: CASSVTGADTQYF
CDR3 DNA: TGTGCCAGCAGTGTAACAGGAGCAGATACGCAGTATTTT

CDR3 length: 13
V gene: TRBV7-2
J gene: TRBJ2-7
clone size: -
D gene: -
CDR3 protein: CASSLGLKYEQYF
CDR3 DNA: TGTGCCAGCAGCTTAGGACTTAAATACGAGCAGTACTTC

CDR3 length: 12
V gene: TRBV28
J gene: TRBJ1-6
clone size: -
D gene: -
CDR3 protein: CASRPEGSPLHF
CDR3 DNA: TGTGCCAGCAGACCCGAGGGTTCACCCCTCCACTTT

CDR3 length: 16
V gene: TRBV10-3
J gene: TRBJ2-5
clone size: few
D gene: TRBD1
CDR3 protein: CAISLKGQGGGETQYF
CDR3 DNA: TGTGCCATCAGCCTTAAGGGACAGGGAGGGGGAGAGACCCAGTACTTC

CDR3 length: 15
V gene: TRBV4-1
J gene: TRBJ1-2
clone size: -
D gene: -
CDR3 protein: CASSPSAEPFYGYTF
CDR3 DNA: TGCGCCAGCAGCCCCTCGGCGGAGCCTTTCTATGGCTACACCTTC

CDR3 length: 16
V gene: TRBV5-5
J gene: TRBJ2-3
clone size: once
D gene: -
CDR3 protein: CASSLPPPKSTDTQYF
CDR3 DNA: TGTGCCAGCAGCCTACCCCCACCGAAAAGCACAGATACGCAGTATTTT

CDR3 length: 14
V gene: TRBV14
J gene: TRBJ2-1
clone size: -
D gene: -
CDR3 protein: CASSQGLTYNEQFF
CDR3 DNA: TGTGCCAGCAGCCAAGGACTGACCTACAATGAGCAGTTCTTC

CDR3 length: 14
V gene: TRBV2
J gene: TRBJ2-4
clone size: -
D gene: TRBD1
CDR3 protein: CASSATGVGDIQYF
CDR3 DNA: TGTGCCAGCAGTGCTACAGGGGTAGGGGACATTCAGTACTTC

CDR3 length: 14
V gene: TRBV19
J gene: TRBJ2-5
clone size: once
D gene: TRBD2
CDR3 protein: CASSKLAGKETQYF
CDR3 DNA: TGTGCCAGTAGTAAGCTAGCGGGGAAGGAGACCCAGTACTTC

CDR3 length: 15
V gene: TRBV3-1/TRBV3-2
J gene: TRBJ2-1
clone size: -
D gene: -
CDR3 protein: CASSRSVSSYNEQFF
CDR3 DNA: TGTGCCAGCAGCCGTAGTGTAAGCTCCTACAATGAGCAGTTCTTC

CDR3 length: 15
V gene: TRBV4-2
J gene: TRBJ2-1
clone size: -
D gene: TRBD1
CDR3 protein: CASSLPGQGTYEQFF
CDR3 DNA: TGTGCCAGCAGCCTCCCCGGACAGGGGACCTATGAGCAGTTCTTC

CDR3 length: 17
V gene: TRBV23-1
J gene: TRBJ1-5
clone size: -
D gene: -
CDR3 protein: CASSQFLGHRANQPQHF
CDR3 DNA: TGCGCCAGCAGTCAATTCCTCGGACACCGAGCCAATCAGCCCCAGCATTTT

CDR3 length: 15
V gene: TRBV20-1
J gene: TRBJ2-1
clone size: -
D gene: -
CDR3 protein: CSASKLPSSYNEQFF
CDR3 DNA: TGCAGTGCTAGTAAACTCCCAAGCTCCTACAATGAGCAGTTCTTC

CDR3 length: 16
V gene: TRBV15
J gene: TRBJ1-5
clone size: once
D gene: TRBD1
CDR3 protein: CATSSELGQGVQPQHF
CDR3 DNA: TGTGCCACCAGCAGTGAATTAGGACAGGGGGTCCAGCCCCAGCATTTT

CDR3 length: 16
V gene: TRBV6-2/TRBV6-3
J gene: TRBJ1-1
clone size: -
D gene: TRBD1
CDR3 protein: CASSYGRGQGNTEAFF
CDR3 DNA: TGTGCCAGCAGTTACGGAAGGGGGCAGGGAAACACTGAAGCTTTCTTT

CDR3 length: 14
V gene: TRBV6-2/TRBV6-3
J gene: TRBJ2-1
clone size: few
D gene: -
CDR3 protein: CASSYSPSRDEQFF
CDR3 DNA: TGTGCCAGCAGTTACTCCCCATCGAGGGATGAGCAGTTCTTC

CDR3 length: 13
V gene: TRBV12-3/TRBV12-4
J gene: TRBJ1-5
clone size: -
D gene: -
CDR3 protein: CASSGASNQPQHF
CDR3 DNA: TGTGCCAGCAGTGGGGCGAGCAATCAGCCCCAGCATTTT

CDR3 length: 14
V gene: TRBV7-3
J gene: TRBJ2-3
clone size: many
D gene: TRBD2
CDR3 protein: CASSLSGGANTQYF
CDR3 DNA: TGTGCCAGCAGCTTAAGCGGGGGGGCGAATACGCAGTATTTT

CDR3 length: 17
V gene: TRBV19
J gene: TRBJ1-2
clone size: many
D gene: -
CDR3 protein: CASSPLRGRGANYGYTF
CDR3 DNA: TGTGCCAGTTCACCCCTTCGCGGCCGGGGAGCTAACTATGGCTACACCTTC

CDR3 length: 15
V gene: TRBV5-1
J gene: TRBJ2-3
clone size: -
D gene: -
CDR3 protein: CASSLAGVLTDTQYF
CDR3 DNA: TGCGCCAGCAGCTTGGCCGGAGTTTTAACAGATACGCAGTATTTT

CDR3 length: 16
V gene: TRBV28
J gene: TRBJ1-6
clone size: -
D gene: TRBD1
CDR3 protein: CASSLLPGTGNSPLHF
CDR3 DNA: TGTGCCAGCAGTTTACTCCCCGGGACAGGGAACTCACCCCTCCACTTT

CDR3 length: 16
V gene: TRBV4-1
J gene: TRBJ2-2
clone size: -
D gene: TRBD2
CDR3 protein: CASSRFAGGNTGELFF
CDR3 DNA: TGCGCCAGCAGCCGTTTCGCGGGGGGTAACACCGGGGAGCTGTTTTTT

CDR3 length: 13
V gene: TRBV6-5
J gene: TRBJ2-7
clone size: once
D gene: TRBD1
CDR3 protein: CASSGRQGNEQYF
CDR3 DNA: TGTGCCAGCAGCGGAAGACAGGGGAACGAGCAGTACTTC